This T cell receptor (beta chain) was sequenced in a study of blood T cell repertoires in COVID-19. Study context: Collection of acute and convalescent COVID-19 samples took place in the United States, Italy and Spain.

Recruits, aged 18 to 89 years, lived in about two dozen US areas. Participants in the exposed group had met a COVID-19 case in the 2 weeks before joining the study. Germline V gives CDR1 SGHRS, CDR2 YFSETQ. V shed 6 bases and J shed 0 bases, with 12 bases lying between them. CDR3 length equals 14 residues. This clone was observed a single time. Authors' data handling: Amplification of reference gene primers provided the estimated nucleated cell counts. Assay: immunoSEQ multiplex PCR; the TCRdb copy retains only in-frame clones and omits some. V, J and clone size derive from that table, while D and trimming were established from the DNA sequence. This table holds hundreds of thousands of clones, roughly 84% found once.

The receptor comes from a woman aged 18-29 years who had been exposed to COVID-19. The V gene is TRBV5-1, the J gene TRBJ1-2, with D unresolved. The sample comprised PBMCs or T cells enriched from blood (not recorded which). The CDR3 reads CASTPQASNYGYTF. In nucleotides, the CDR3 is TGCGCCAGCACACCGCAGGCCTCTAACTATGGCTACACCTTC. The variable domain in full, completed from reference TRBV5-1 and TRBJ1-2, reads KAGVTQTPRYLIKTRGQQVTLSCSPISGHRSVSWYQQTPGQGLQFLFEYFSETQRNKGNFPGRFSGRQFSNSRSEMNVSTLELGDSALYLCASTPQASNYGYTFGSGTRLTVV.